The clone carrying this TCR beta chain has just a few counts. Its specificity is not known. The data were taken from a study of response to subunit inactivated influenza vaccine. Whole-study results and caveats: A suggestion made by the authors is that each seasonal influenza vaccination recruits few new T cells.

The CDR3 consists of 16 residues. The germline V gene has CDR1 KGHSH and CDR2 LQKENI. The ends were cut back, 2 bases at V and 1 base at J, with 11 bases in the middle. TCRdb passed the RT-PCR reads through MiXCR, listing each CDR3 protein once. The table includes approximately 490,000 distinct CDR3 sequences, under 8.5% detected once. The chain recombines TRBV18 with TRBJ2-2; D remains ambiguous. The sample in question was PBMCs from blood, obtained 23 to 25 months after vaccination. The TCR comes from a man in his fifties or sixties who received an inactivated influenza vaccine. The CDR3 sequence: CASSPNTVKNTGELFF. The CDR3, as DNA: TGTGCCAGCTCACCAAATACGGTCAAGAACACCGGGGAGCTGTTTTTT.